These 32 T cell receptor beta chains originate from one sample sequenced in a study of OX40 agonist ivuxolimab in advanced cancers. Here immunoSEQ multiplex PCR was the method, and the copy in TCRdb shows in-frame clones only, minus some. The table records almost 85,000 clones, 86% of them present only once. The specimen was CD4+ or CD8+ T cells sorted from blood, collected in a trial of the OX40 agonist ivuxolimab. These receptors were taken from an adult with an advanced solid tumor such as melanoma, head and neck, liver or kidney cancer.

V is TRBV28 and J is TRBJ2-7; 11 bases match TRBD1. V lost 2 bases and J lost 4; bases outside the gene matches: 4. Germline V lookup: CDR1 MDHEN, CDR2 SYDVKM. The CDR3 consists of 15 residues. The DNA for the CDR3 is TGTGCCAGCAGTTTAGGGGGGACAGGGGGTTACGAGCAGTACTTC. As protein: CASSLGGTGGYEQYF.

The chain uses TRBV6-1 and TRBJ1-2; D is unresolved. The germline V gene has CDR1 MNHNS and CDR2 SASEGT. With 6 bases removed from V and 4 bases from J, the gap between germline ends came to 12 bases. This CDR3 is 13 amino acids long. In DNA, the CDR3 is TGTGCCAGCAGGAAGAGGCAGCCCTATGGCTACACCTTC. As protein: CASRKRQPYGYTF.

This sequence joins TRBV5-1 and TRBJ2-1; TRBD2 aligns across 9 bases. V gave up 4 bases and J gave up 9 bases; unmatched junction bases: 8. Germline V lookup: CDR1 SGHRS, CDR2 YFSETQ. The CDR3 contains 14 residues. The CDR3 spells CASSMAGGPREQFF. The CDR3 DNA is TGCGCCAGCAGCATGGCGGGGGGGCCCCGTGAGCAGTTCTTC.

This chain connects TRBV5-4 to TRBJ2-1, with 7 bases fitting TRBD1. V was pared by 3 bases and J by 7 bases, with 7 bases of the junction left unmatched. The CDR3 totals 14 residues. Germline V lookup: CDR1 SGHNT, CDR2 YYREEE (reference sequence). CDR3 protein: CASSWGTAQNEQFF. In nucleotides, the CDR3 is TGTGCCAGCAGCTGGGGGACAGCCCAGAATGAGCAGTTCTTC.

The V call is TRBV7-9, the J call TRBJ2-7; D ambiguous. CDR1 and CDR2 from the germline V gene are SEHNR and FQNEAQ (reference sequence). V was trimmed by 4 bases and J by 1 base, leaving 14 bases between them. The CDR3 is 15 residues long. The CDR3 loop reads CASSSNVGPSYEQYF. CDR3 in DNA: TGTGCCAGCAGCTCGAATGTCGGGCCTTCCTACGAGCAGTACTTC.

V is TRBV10-3 and J is TRBJ2-3, with D possibly matching TRBD2 (6 bases). There are 14 residues in the CDR3. Germline assignment: CDR1 ENHRY and CDR2 SYGVKD. Deletions cut 2 bases from V and 3 bases from J, with 9 bases between. CDR3 coding DNA: TGTGCCATCAGTGAGAGGACTATAACAGATACGCAGTATTTT. As protein: CAISERTITDTQYF.

The chain has TRBV11-3 and TRBJ1-1; 12 bases fit TRBD1. Losses at the gene ends were 4 bases for V and 2 bases for J; bases not matched to a gene: 5. The germline CDR1 and CDR2 sequences are SGHNT and YENEEA. The CDR3 runs 16 residues. The CDR3 region is CASSSGQGARNTEAFF. As DNA, the CDR3 is TGTGCCAGCAGCTCGGGACAGGGGGCTCGAAACACTGAAGCTTTCTTT. Using reference TRBV11-3 and TRBJ1-1 for the parts outside the CDR3, the full variable domain is EAGVVQSPRYKIIEKKQPVAFWCNPISGHNTLYWYLQNLGQGPELLIRYENEEAVDDSQLPKDRFSAERLKGVDSTLKIQPAELGDSAVYLCASSSGQGARNTEAFFGQGTRLTVV.

To note about this clone: A junction boundary mismatches the germline segment, possibly from a read error. The V and J genes are TRBV5-1 and TRBJ2-7; D possibly corresponds to TRBD1 (6 bases). Germline CDR1 and CDR2: SGHRS and YFSETQ. CDR3 size: 14 residues. The CDR3 protein is CASSWGPGWDEQYF. The CDR3 region has the DNA TGTGCCAGCAGCTGGGGGCCGGGTTGGGACGAGCAGTACTTC. The variable domain in full, with the rest retrieved from reference TRBV5-1 and TRBJ2-7, is KAGVTQTPRYLIKTRGQQVTLSCSPISGHRSVSWYQQTPGQGLQFLFEYFSETQRNKGNFPGRFSGRQFSNSRSEMNVSTLELGDSALYLCASSWGPGWDEQYFGPGTRLTVT.

This clone came up once. V gene TRBV14 combines with J gene TRBJ1-2; D gene uncertain. The CDR3 is 14 amino acids. Germline V gene lookup returns CDR1 SGHDN and CDR2 FVKESK. Trimming removed 1 base at V and 4 bases at J, with 10 bases between. CDR3 DNA: TGTGCCAGCAGCCAAGCGCGGTGGGGCTATGGCTACACCTTC. The encoded protein is CASSQARWGYGYTF.

The chain employs TRBV4-1 and TRBJ1-1; D is perhaps TRBD1 (5 bases). V shed 1 base and J shed 7 bases, with 16 bases lying between them. This CDR3 comprises 15 residues. Germline V lookup: CDR1 MGHRA, CDR2 YSYEKL. CDR3 in DNA: TGCGCCAGCAGCCAAGTCCCCCAGGGTAGGGGTGAAGCTTTCTTT. It is translated as CASSQVPQGRGEAFF.

The chain links TRBV5-1 to TRBJ1-2; 10 bases fit TRBD1. The CDR3 totals 14 residues. Germline V gene data show CDR1 as SGHRS and CDR2 as YFSETQ. V was clipped by 4 bases and J by 4 bases; unmatched bases: 4. In DNA, the CDR3 is TGCGCCAGCAGCACGGGACAGGGGTCCTATGGCTACACCTTC. This codes for CASSTGQGSYGYTF.

V usage is TRBV6-1 and J usage is TRBJ2-2, with 8 bases matching TRBD2. In germline, CDR1 is MNHNS, CDR2 SASEGT. V gave up 6 bases and J gave up 4 bases; unmatched junction bases: 7. The CDR3 is made up of 15 amino acids. This CDR3 reads CASRTGTSSTGELFF. The CDR3 nucleotides are TGTGCCAGCAGGACCGGGACTAGTAGCACCGGGGAGCTGTTTTTT.

The chain links TRBV6-1 to TRBJ1-2; tentative D call: TRBD1 (5 bases). This CDR3 comprises 13 residues. V gave up 6 bases and J gave up 1 base, with 9 bases separating them. CDR1 is MNHNS, CDR2 SASEGT, per germline. Here the CDR3 DNA reads TGTGCCAGCAGGGTAGACAGTAACTATGGCTACACCTTC. It encodes CASRVDSNYGYTF.

The CDR3 DNA sequence: TGTGCCAGCTCCCGCTCGACAGGGGGCACAGATACGCAGTATTTT. It specifies CASSRSTGGTDTQYF. This chain links TRBV18 with TRBJ2-3; 8 bases align to TRBD1. The CDR3 runs to 15 residues. In germline, CDR1 is KGHSH, CDR2 LQKENI. J gave up 1 base and V 6 bases, and 6 bases lay outside the gene matches.

This chain links TRBV7-9 with TRBJ1-2; 8 nucleotides align to TRBD1. Per the germline V gene, CDR1 is SEHNR and CDR2 is FQNEAQ (reference sequence). The CDR3 consists of 13 residues. V lost 4 bases, J lost 7 bases, and 5 bases stayed unmatched. The CDR3 DNA reads as TGTGCCAGCAGCTCCAGGACAGGGTCTGGCTACACCTTC. It codes for CASSSRTGSGYTF.

This chain uses TRBV29-1 with TRBJ1-5; D possibly corresponds to TRBD1 (6 bases). CDR1 and CDR2 (germline): SQVTM, ANQGSEA. Trimming stripped 0 bases from V and 6 bases from J, with 9 bases between. This CDR3 has 13 amino acids. The CDR3 DNA reads as TGCAGCGTTGAAGAAGGAGGGGGTCAGCCCCAGCATTTT. It specifies CSVEEGGGQPQHF.

This clone was detected ten times or more. The chain joins TRBV19 to TRBJ1-5, with D possibly being TRBD1 (6 bases). Germline V gene data show CDR1 as LNHDA and CDR2 as SQIVND (reference sequence). The length of the CDR3 is 16 residues. The ends were cut back, 0 bases at V and 0 bases at J, with 9 bases in the middle. CDR3 region: CASSIDGTLSNQPQHF. CDR3 bases: TGTGCCAGTAGTATAGATGGGACACTTAGCAATCAGCCCCAGCATTTT.

This chain joins TRBV19 and TRBJ2-3, with 10 bases matching TRBD2. V dropped 3 bases and J dropped 5; count of bases not matched to a gene: 5. The CDR3 totals 15 residues. CDR1 is LNHDA and CDR2 is SQIVND in the germline V gene (reference sequence). CDR3 sequence: CASSIPSGSLDTQYF. Written as DNA, the CDR3 is TGTGCCAGTAGTATTCCTAGCGGGAGTTTAGATACGCAGTATTTT.

The CDR3 DNA reads TGTGCCAGCACCCCGGGGACTAGCGGGAGTAAGGTCTTGGAGACCCAGTACTTC. Translation: CASTPGTSGSKVLETQYF. The chain combines TRBV5-8 with TRBJ2-5; the match to TRBD2 covers 14 bases. The length of the CDR3 is 18 residues. The V gene's germline CDR1 is SGHTS and CDR2 YDEGEE. V dropped 6 bases and J dropped 5; count of bases not matched to a gene: 15.

The chain couples TRBV5-1 to TRBJ2-5; 13 bases map to TRBD2. Germline assignment: CDR1 SGHRS and CDR2 YFSETQ. CDR3 length: 16 residues. V shed 5 bases, J shed 1 base, and the junction held 5 bases outside the gene matches. The CDR3, as DNA: TGCGCCAGCAGGGTGGGACTAGCGGGAAGCCAAGAGACCCAGTACTTC. Residues: CASRVGLAGSQETQYF.

This rearrangement joins TRBV4-1 to TRBJ2-1, with a possible D match to TRBD2 (5 bases). CDR1 is MGHRA, CDR2 YSYEKL, per germline. The CDR3 covers 17 residues. Deletions cut 2 bases from V and 1 base from J, with 15 bases between. The CDR3 DNA reads as TGCGCCAGCAGCCAAACGTTCAGCGGCAGGTCCTACAATGAGCAGTTCTTC. Amino acid sequence: CASSQTFSGRSYNEQFF.

This clone was counted between two and nine times. The CDR3: CAAGPPTRGGYTF. In nucleotides, the CDR3 is TGTGCCGCGGGTCCCCCGACTCGTGGTGGCTACACCTTC. The rearrangement uses TRBV19 and TRBJ1-2; D unresolved. Germline loops: CDR1 LNHDA, CDR2 SQIVND (reference sequence). CDR3 length equals 13 residues. The V and J ends lost 11 bases and 7 bases respectively, with 20 bases between them.

The rearrangement uses TRBV4-3 and TRBJ2-7, with D maybe TRBD2 (7 bases). This CDR3 has 16 residues. CDR1 and CDR2 from the germline V gene are LGHNA and YSLEER. V lost 2 bases and J 2 bases, leaving 16 bases between the germline ends. The CDR3 sequence: CASSQSVKGGTYEQYF. The CDR3 DNA reads TGCGCCAGCAGCCAATCCGTGAAGGGGGGGACCTACGAGCAGTACTTC.

The V call is TRBV6-1, the J call TRBJ2-1, with D uncertain. The CDR3 totals 17 residues. V was cut by 1 base and J by 2 bases, with 15 bases left in between. CDR1 is MNHNS, CDR2 SASEGT, per germline. CDR3 DNA: TGTGCCAGCAGTGAAGGGTCGGTAAGGACGGCCTACAATGAGCAGTTCTTC. Its translation: CASSEGSVRTAYNEQFF.

The chain combines TRBV19 with TRBJ1-5, with D unresolved. With 10 bases removed from V and 2 bases from J, the gap between germline ends came to 15 bases. The CDR3 is 14 amino acids. Per the germline V gene, CDR1 is LNHDA and CDR2 is SQIVND (reference sequence). DNA of the CDR3: TGTGCCACCCTAGGCGTTCTTGGCAATCAGCCCCAGCATTTT. It codes for CATLGVLGNQPQHF.

This clone is a singleton in its sample. The chain employs TRBV30 and TRBJ1-2, with D uncertain. Trimming pared 2 bases from V and 6 bases from J, leaving 13 bases between. CDR1 and CDR2 from the germline V gene are GTSNPN and SVGIG (reference sequence). CDR3 length: 13 residues. CDR3 amino acids: CAWSNGLRDGYTF. The CDR3 DNA follows: TGTGCCTGGAGTAACGGGCTGCGGGATGGCTACACCTTC.

The chain has TRBV25-1 and TRBJ2-7; 8 bases align to TRBD1. The CDR3 contains 14 residues. With V trimmed by 4 bases and J by 6 bases, 8 bases remained unmatched. Germline V CDR1 and CDR2: MGHDK, SYGVNS. CDR3 nucleotides: TGTGCCAGCAGTGCCGACAGGGGCGGAGGCGAGCAGTACTTC. Its translation: CASSADRGGGEQYF.

The gene calls are TRBV5-1 and TRBJ1-6, with no clear D. V lost 7 bases and J lost 5, with 13 bases in between. The CDR3 is 14 amino acids. Germline V CDR1 and CDR2: SGHRS, YFSETQ. The CDR3 reads CASRPGWDNSPLHF. DNA of the CDR3: TGCGCCAGCCGACCAGGCTGGGATAATTCACCCCTCCACTTT. The full variable domain, in which reference TRBV5-1 and TRBJ1-6 provide the parts outside the CDR3, is KAGVTQTPRYLIKTRGQQVTLSCSPISGHRSVSWYQQTPGQGLQFLFEYFSETQRNKGNFPGRFSGRQFSNSRSEMNVSTLELGDSALYLCASRPGWDNSPLHFGNGTRLTVT.

The V and J genes are TRBV14 and TRBJ2-7, with D tentatively TRBD2 (6 bases). The CDR3 spans 12 residues. V was cut by 3 bases and J by 10 bases, with 13 bases left in between. Per the germline V gene, CDR1 is SGHDN and CDR2 is FVKESK. The DNA of the CDR3 is TGTGCCAGCAGCCAGTGGCGGGATCGTCAGTACTTC. Translation gives CASSQWRDRQYF.

The rearrangement links TRBV5-8 to TRBJ2-7; D gene uncertain. Trimming took 5 bases from V and 1 from J, leaving 10 bases between them. The CDR3 has 13 amino acids. From germline, CDR1 is SGHTS and CDR2 YDEGEE. CDR3 in DNA: TGTGCCAGCAGAGTCGCAGGATCCTACGAGCAGTACTTC. Translation: CASRVAGSYEQYF.

The chain joins TRBV10-3 to TRBJ2-2, with TRBD1 as a possible D gene (6 bases). This CDR3 has 15 amino acids. Trimming pared 7 bases from V and 2 bases from J, leaving 14 bases between. Per germline, CDR1 ENHRY and CDR2 SYGVKD. The DNA of the CDR3 is TGTGCCATCAAGAACGTACAGGGAAACACCGGGGAGCTGTTTTTT. It is translated as CAIKNVQGNTGELFF.

This CDR3 is CASSLSGRVGYNEQFF. CDR3 sequence (DNA): TGCGCCAGCAGCTTATCGGGCAGGGTCGGCTACAATGAGCAGTTCTTC. The chain links TRBV5-1 to TRBJ2-1; a weak D match, TRBD1 (5 bases). The CDR3 runs 16 residues. The V end was cut by 2 bases, the J end by 3 bases, with 15 bases between. Germline values: CDR1 SGHRS, CDR2 YFSETQ.